This TCR beta chain was retrieved from a study of T cells in Graves' hyperthyroidism and ophthalmopathy. TCR beta CDR3 regions were amplified from RNA transcripts. The HTBI primer set served for first-round RT-PCR of the TCR CDR3. TCRdb processed the multiplex PCR reads anew with MiXCR; each CDR3 protein has one entry. The sample includes about 640,000 distinct CDR3 sequences, less than 25% seen only once; the top ten take 34%. V lost 7 bases to trimming and J lost 4 bases, with 16 bases between them. The CDR3 extends over 14 amino acids. Germline CDR1 MNHNS, CDR2 SASEGT. This clonotype was counted many times.

The sample consisted of blood. The V and J genes are TRBV6-1 and TRBJ1-1, with a tentative D call TRBD1 (6 bases). This clonotype was obtained from a man aged 30 to 45 with Graves' ophthalmopathy. The CDR3 DNA follows: TGTGCCAGCAACGGACAAGGGGGGGGCACTGAAGCTTTCTTT. Translation gives CASNGQGGGTEAFF.